This T cell receptor beta chain was sequenced during a study of T cell clonotyping in hematopoietic cell transplantation. Study background: Cytoreduction preceded collection of pretransplant recipient samples. General study results and limits: After transplant, recipient diversity fell while pathologically expanded clonotypes grew through day 180. Higher Inverse Simpson Index values in graft donor and pretransplant recipient predicted broader posttransplant TCR diversity. Cells were unsorted, so CD4 and CD8 contributions were not separated.

Trimming cost V 5 bases and J 2 bases, with 13 bases left between them. The germline CDR1 and CDR2 sequences are SGHVS and FNYEAQ. The CDR3 totals 14 residues. Measured with immunoSEQ multiplex PCR; TCRdb has only the in-frame clones, and not every one. The repertoire holds roughly 10,000 clones, with 92% as singletons. Noted time point: recipient sample about 28 days before transplant, after cytoreduction. Remarks on this clone: Its antigen is unidentified.

The genes are TRBV7-6 and TRBJ2-7, with unresolved D. The receptor's source is a woman in her 40s with acute myeloid leukemia. Some clones in this sample may be carry-over from other donors' samples. Sequencing was performed on peripheral blood mononuclear cells, taken before stem cell transplant. DNA of the CDR3: TGTGCCAGCAGCGCTAATCCCCCGCCCTACGAGCAGTACTTC. This codes for CASSANPPPYEQYF.